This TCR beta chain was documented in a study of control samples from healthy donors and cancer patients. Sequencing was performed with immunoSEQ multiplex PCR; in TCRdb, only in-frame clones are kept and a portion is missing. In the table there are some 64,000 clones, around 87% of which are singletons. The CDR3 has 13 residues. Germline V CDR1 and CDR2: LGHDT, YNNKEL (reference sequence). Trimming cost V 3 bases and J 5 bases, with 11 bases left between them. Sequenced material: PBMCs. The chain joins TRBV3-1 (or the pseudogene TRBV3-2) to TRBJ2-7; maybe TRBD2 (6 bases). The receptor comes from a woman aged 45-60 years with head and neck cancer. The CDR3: CASSHLGGNEQYF. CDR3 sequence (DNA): TGTGCCAGCAGCCATCTCGGGGGTAACGAGCAGTACTTC.